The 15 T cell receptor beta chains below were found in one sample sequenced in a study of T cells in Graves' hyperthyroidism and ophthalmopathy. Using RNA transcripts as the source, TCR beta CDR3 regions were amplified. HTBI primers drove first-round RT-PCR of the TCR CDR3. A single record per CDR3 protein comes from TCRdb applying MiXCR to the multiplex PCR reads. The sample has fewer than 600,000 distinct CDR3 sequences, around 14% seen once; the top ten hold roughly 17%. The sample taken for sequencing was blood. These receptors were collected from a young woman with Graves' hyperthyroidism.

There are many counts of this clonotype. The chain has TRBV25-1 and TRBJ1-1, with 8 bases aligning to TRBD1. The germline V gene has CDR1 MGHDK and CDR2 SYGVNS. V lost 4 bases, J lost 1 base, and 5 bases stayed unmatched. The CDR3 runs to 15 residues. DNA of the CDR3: TGTGCCAGCAGTGCCGCCGGGACAGGGAACACTGAAGCTTTCTTT. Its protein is CASSAAGTGNTEAFF.

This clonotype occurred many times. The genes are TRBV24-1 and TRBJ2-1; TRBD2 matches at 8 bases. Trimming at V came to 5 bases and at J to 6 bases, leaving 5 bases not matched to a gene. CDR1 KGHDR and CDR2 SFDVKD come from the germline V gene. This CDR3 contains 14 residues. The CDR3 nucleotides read TGTGCCACCAGTGTGTCGGGAGGGAGCAATGAGCAGTTCTTC. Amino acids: CATSVSGGSNEQFF.

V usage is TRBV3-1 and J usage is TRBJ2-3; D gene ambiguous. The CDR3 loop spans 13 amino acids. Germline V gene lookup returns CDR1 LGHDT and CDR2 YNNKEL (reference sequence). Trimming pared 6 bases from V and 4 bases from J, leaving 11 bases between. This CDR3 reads CASSSGYADTQYF. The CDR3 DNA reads TGTGCCAGCAGTTCTGGATACGCAGATACGCAGTATTTT.

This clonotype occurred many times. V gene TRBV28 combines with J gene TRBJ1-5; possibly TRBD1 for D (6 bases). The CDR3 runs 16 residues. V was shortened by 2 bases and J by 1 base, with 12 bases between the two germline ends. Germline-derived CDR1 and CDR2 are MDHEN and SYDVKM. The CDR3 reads CASSLGGRGSNQPQHF. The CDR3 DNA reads TGTGCCAGCAGTTTAGGGGGCAGGGGAAGCAATCAGCCCCAGCATTTT.

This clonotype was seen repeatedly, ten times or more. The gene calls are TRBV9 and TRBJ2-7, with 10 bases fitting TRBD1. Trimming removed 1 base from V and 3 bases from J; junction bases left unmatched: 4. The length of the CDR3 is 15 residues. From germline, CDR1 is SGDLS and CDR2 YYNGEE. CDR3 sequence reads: CASSVTGQGVYEQYF. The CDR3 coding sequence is TGTGCCAGCAGCGTAACTGGACAGGGGGTCTACGAGCAGTACTTC.

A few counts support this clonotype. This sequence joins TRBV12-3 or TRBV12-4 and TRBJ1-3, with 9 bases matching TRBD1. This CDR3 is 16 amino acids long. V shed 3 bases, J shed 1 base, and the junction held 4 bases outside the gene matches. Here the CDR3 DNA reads TGTGCCAGCAGTTTTGGGACAGGGTTTTCTGGAAACACCATATATTTT. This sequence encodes CASSFGTGFSGNTIYF.

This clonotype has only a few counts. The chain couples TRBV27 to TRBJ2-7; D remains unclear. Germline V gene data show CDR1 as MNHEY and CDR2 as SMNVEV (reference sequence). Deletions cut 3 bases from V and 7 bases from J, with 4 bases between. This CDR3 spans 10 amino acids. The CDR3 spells CASSLGEQYF. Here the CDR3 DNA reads TGTGCCAGCAGTTTGGGAGAGCAGTACTTC.

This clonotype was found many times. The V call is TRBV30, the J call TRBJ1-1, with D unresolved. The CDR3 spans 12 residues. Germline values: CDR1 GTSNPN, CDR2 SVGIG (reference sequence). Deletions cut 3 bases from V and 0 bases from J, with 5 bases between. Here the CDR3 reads CAWRTVNTEAFF. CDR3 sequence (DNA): TGTGCCTGGAGGACGGTGAACACTGAAGCTTTCTTT. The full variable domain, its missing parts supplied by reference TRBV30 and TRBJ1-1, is SQTIHQWPATLVQPVGSPLSLECTVEGTSNPNLYWYRQAAGRGLQLLFYSVGIGQISSEVPQNLSASRPQDRQFILSSKKLLLSDSGFYLCAWRTVNTEAFFGQGTRLTVV.

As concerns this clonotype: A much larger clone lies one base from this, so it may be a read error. CDR3 sequence: CASSQLVALKDEQFF. DNA of the CDR3: TGTGCCAGCAGCCAACTTGTCGCGCTTAAAGATGAGCAGTTCTTC. V gene TRBV3-1 combines with J gene TRBJ2-1; no definite D call. Deletions cut 2 bases from V and 8 bases from J, with 16 bases between. The CDR3 sequence is 15 residues long. CDR1 is LGHDT, CDR2 YNNKEL, per germline (reference sequence).

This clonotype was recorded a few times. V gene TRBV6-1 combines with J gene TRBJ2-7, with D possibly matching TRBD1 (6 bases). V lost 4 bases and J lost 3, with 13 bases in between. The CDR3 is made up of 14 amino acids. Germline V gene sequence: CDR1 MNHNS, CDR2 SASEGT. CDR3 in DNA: TGTGCCAGCAGTGCACAGGGTTCTATCTACGAGCAGTACTTC. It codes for CASSAQGSIYEQYF.

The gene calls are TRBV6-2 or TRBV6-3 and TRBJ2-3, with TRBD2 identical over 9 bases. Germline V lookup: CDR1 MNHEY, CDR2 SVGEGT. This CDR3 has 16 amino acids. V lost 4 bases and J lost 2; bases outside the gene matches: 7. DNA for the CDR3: TGTGCCAGCAGTTGGAGACTAGCGGAGCCCACAGATACGCAGTATTTT. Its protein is CASSWRLAEPTDTQYF.

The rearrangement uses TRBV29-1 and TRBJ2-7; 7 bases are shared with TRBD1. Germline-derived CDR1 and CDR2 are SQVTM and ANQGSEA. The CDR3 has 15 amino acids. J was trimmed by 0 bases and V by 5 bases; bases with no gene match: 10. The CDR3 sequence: CSVKAGTVSSYEQYF. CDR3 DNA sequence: TGCAGCGTTAAGGCCGGGACAGTGAGCTCCTACGAGCAGTACTTC.

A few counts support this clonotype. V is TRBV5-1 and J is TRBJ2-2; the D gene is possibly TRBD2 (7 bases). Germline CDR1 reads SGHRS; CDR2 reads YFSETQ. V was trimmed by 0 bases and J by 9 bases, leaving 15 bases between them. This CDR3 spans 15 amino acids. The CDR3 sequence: CASSLEGGQLRELFF. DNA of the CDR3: TGCGCCAGCAGCTTGGAGGGGGGGCAGCTTCGGGAGCTGTTTTTT.

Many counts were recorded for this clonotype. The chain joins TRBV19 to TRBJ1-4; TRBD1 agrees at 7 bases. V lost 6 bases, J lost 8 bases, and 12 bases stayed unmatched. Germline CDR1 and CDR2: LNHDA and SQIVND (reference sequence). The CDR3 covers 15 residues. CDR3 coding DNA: TGTGCCAGTAGGCCAGGACAGGCCGGAAGGGAAAAACTGTTTTTT. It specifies CASRPGQAGREKLFF.

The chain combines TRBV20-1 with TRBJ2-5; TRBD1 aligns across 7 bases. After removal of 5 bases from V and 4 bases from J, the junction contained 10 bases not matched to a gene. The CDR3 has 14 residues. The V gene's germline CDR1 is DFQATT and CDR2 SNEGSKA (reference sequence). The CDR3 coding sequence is TGCAGTGCTCCGTGGGCAGGGGGAACAGAGACCCAGTACTTC. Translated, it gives CSAPWAGGTETQYF.